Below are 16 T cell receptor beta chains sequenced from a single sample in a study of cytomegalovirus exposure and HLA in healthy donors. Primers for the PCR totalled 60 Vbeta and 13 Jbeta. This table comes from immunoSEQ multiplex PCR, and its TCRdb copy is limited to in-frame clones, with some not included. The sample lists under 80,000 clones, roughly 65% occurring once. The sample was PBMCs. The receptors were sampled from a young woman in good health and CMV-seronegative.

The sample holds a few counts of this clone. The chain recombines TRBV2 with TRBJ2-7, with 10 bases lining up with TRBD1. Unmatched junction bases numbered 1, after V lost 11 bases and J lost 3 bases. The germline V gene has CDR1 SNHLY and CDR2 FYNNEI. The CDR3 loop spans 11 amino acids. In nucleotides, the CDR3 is TGTGCCGGGGACAGGGGCTACGAGCAGTACTTC. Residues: CAGDRGYEQYF.

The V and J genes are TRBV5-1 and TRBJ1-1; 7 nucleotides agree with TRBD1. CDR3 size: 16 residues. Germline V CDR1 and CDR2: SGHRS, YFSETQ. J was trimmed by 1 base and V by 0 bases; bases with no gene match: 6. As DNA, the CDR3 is TGCGCCAGCAGCTTGGGGCAGGGGGGAGCGAACACTGAAGCTTTCTTT. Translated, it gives CASSLGQGGANTEAFF.

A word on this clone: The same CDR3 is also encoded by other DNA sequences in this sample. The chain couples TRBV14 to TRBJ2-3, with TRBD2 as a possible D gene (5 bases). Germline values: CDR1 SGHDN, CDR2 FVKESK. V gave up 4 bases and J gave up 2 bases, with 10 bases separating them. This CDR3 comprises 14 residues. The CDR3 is CASSPGLFTDTQYF. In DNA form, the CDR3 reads TGTGCCAGCAGCCCCGGACTCTTCACAGATACGCAGTATTTT.

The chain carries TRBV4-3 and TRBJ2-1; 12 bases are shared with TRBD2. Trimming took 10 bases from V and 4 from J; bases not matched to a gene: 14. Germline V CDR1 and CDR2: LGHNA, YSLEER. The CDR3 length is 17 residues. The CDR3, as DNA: TGCGCCACCTCTGACTCTAGCGGGGGGGCGTTATACAATGAGCAGTTCTTC. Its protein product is CATSDSSGGALYNEQFF.

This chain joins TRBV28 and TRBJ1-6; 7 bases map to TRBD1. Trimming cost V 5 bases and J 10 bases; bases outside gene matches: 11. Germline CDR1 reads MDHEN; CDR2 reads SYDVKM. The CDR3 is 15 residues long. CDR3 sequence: CASSIYRGYRSPLHF. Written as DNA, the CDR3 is TGTGCCAGCAGTATCTACAGGGGTTATCGGTCACCCCTCCACTTT.

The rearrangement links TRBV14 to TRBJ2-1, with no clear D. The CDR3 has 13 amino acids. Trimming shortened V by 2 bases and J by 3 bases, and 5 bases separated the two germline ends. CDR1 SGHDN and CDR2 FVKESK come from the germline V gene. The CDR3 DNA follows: TGTGCCAGCAGCCAAACAGTCTACAATGAGCAGTTCTTC. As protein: CASSQTVYNEQFF.

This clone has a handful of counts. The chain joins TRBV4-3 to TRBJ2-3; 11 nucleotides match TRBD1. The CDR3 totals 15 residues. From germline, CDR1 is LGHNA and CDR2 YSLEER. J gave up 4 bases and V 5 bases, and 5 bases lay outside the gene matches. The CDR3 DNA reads TGCGCCAGCAGCAGGACAGGGGGCGGTGCAGATACGCAGTATTTT. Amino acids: CASSRTGGGADTQYF.

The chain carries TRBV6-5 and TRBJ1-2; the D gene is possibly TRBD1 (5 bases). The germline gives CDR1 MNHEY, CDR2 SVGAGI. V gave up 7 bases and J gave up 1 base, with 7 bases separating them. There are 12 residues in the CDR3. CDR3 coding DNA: TGTGCCAGCAAAAGGGGTAACTATGGCTACACCTTC. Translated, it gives CASKRGNYGYTF.

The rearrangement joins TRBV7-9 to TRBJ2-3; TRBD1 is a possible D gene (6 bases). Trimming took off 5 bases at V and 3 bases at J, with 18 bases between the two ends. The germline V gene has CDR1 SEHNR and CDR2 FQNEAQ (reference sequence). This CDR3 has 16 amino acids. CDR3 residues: CASSHARTDVTDTQYF. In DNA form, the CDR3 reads TGTGCCAGCAGCCATGCAAGGACAGATGTAACAGATACGCAGTATTTT.

As DNA, the CDR3 is TGTGCCAGCAGCCAAGATTCCCTAGCGGGGGGGCGGGTCGAGCAGTTCTTC. Encoded protein: CASSQDSLAGGRVEQFF. J is TRBJ2-1 and V is TRBV4-2, with 12 bases identical to TRBD2. Germline lookup yields CDR1 LGHNA and CDR2 YNFKEQ. The CDR3 is made up of 17 amino acids. The J segment lost 10 bases and the V segment lost 0 bases, leaving 10 bases of the junction unmatched.

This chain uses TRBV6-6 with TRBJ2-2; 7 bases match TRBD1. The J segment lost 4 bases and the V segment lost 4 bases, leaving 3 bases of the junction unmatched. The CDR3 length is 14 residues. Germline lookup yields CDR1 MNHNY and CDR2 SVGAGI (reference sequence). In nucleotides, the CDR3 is TGTGCCAGCAGTTTGAACAGGGGCACCGGGGAGCTGTTTTTT. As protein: CASSLNRGTGELFF.

CDR3 in amino acids: CASSSTGVGTGELFF. CDR3 nucleotide sequence: TGTGCCAGTAGTTCGACAGGGGTGGGCACCGGGGAGCTGTTTTTT. This chain joins TRBV19 and TRBJ2-2, with TRBD1 matching over 8 bases. CDR3 length: 15 amino acids. The germline gives CDR1 LNHDA, CDR2 SQIVND (reference sequence). V shed 5 bases and J 4 bases; nucleotides not matched to a gene: 6.

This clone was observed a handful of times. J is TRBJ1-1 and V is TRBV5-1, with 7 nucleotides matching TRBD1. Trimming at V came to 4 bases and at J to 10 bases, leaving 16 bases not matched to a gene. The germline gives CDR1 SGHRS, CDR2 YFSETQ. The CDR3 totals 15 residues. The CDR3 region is CASSPATGDEMIAFF. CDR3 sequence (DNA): TGCGCCAGCAGCCCGGCAACAGGGGACGAGATGATAGCTTTCTTT. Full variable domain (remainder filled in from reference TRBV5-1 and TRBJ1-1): KAGVTQTPRYLIKTRGQQVTLSCSPISGHRSVSWYQQTPGQGLQFLFEYFSETQRNKGNFPGRFSGRQFSNSRSEMNVSTLELGDSALYLCASSPATGDEMIAFFGQGTRLTVV.

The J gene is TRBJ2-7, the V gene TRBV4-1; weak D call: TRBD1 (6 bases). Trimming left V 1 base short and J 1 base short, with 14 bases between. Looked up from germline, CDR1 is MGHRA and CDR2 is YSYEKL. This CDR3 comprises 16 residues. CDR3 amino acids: CASSQAQGGLSYEQYF. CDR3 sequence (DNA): TGCGCCAGCAGCCAAGCACAGGGTGGGCTTTCCTACGAGCAGTACTTC.

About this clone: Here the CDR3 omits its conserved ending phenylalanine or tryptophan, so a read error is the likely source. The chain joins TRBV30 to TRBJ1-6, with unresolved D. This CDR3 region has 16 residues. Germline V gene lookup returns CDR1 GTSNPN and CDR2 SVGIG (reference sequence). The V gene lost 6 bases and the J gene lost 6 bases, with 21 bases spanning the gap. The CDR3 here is CACLGVGSGLNSPLHS. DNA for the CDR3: TGTGCCTGCCTGGGTGTTGGTAGCGGTCTTAATTCACCCCTCCACTCT.

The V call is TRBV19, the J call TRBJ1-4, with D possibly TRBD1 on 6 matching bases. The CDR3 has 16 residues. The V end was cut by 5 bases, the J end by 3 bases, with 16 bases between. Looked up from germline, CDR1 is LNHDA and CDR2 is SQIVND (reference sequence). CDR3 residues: CASSSLRGASNEKLFF. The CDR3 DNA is TGTGCCAGTAGTTCCCTCCGGGGGGCGTCTAATGAAAAACTGTTTTTT.